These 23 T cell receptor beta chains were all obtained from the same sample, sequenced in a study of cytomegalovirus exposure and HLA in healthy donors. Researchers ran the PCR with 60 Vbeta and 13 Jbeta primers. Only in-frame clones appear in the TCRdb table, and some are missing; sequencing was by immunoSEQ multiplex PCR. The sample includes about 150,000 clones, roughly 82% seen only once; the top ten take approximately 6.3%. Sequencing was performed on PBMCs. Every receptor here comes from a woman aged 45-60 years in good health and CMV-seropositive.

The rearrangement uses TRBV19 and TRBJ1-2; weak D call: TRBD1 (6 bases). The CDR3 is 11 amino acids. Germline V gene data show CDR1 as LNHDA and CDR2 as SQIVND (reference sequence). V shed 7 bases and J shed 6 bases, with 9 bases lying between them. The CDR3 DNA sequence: TGTGCCAGTACTGGGGGCCATGGCTACACCTTC. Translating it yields CASTGGHGYTF.

The CDR3: CASSPGTTDTDTQYF. The CDR3 nucleotides read TGTGCCAGCAGCCCCGGGACTACTGACACAGATACGCAGTATTTT. The V call is TRBV9, the J call TRBJ2-3, with 7 positions matching TRBD2. The CDR3 is made up of 15 amino acids. Germline trimming cut 4 bases from V and 2 bases from J; bases unmatched to any gene: 7. CDR1 is SGDLS and CDR2 is YYNGEE in the germline V gene. Variable domain in full (rest from reference TRBV9 and TRBJ2-3): DSGVTQTPKHLITATGQRVTLRCSPRSGDLSVYWYQQSLDQGLQFLIQYYNGEERAKGNILERFSAQQFPDLHSELNLSSLELGDSALYFCASSPGTTDTDTQYFGPGTRLTVL.

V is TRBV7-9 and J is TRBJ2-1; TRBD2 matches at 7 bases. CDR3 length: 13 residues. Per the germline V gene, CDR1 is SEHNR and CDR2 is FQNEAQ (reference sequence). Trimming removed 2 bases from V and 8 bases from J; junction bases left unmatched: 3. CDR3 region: CASSLISGDEQFF. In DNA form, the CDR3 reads TGTGCCAGCAGCTTAATCAGCGGGGATGAGCAGTTCTTC.

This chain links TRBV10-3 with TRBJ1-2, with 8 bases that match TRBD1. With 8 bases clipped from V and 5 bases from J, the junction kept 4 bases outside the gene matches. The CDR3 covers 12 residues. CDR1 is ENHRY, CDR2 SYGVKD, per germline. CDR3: CAIGQGGYGYTF. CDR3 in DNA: TGTGCCATCGGACAGGGAGGATATGGCTACACCTTC.

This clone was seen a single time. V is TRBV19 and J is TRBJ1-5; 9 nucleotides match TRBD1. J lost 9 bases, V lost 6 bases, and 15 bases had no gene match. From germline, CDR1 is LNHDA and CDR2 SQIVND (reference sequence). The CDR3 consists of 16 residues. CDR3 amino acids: CASSVPGQGPKGPQHF. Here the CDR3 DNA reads TGTGCCAGTAGCGTTCCGGGACAGGGTCCTAAGGGGCCCCAGCATTTT.

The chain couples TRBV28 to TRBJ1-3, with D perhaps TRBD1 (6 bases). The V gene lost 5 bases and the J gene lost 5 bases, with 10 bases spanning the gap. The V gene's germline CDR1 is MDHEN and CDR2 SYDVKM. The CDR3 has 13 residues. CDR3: CASSTTGRNTIYF. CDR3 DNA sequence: TGTGCCAGCAGTACCACAGGGAGAAACACCATATATTTT.

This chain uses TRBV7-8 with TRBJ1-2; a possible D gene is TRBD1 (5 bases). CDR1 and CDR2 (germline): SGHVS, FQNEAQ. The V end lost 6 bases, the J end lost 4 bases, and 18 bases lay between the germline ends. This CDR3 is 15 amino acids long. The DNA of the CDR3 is TGTGCCAGCAGTACCGGGACGGGGACTTTCTATGGCTACACCTTC. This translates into CASSTGTGTFYGYTF.

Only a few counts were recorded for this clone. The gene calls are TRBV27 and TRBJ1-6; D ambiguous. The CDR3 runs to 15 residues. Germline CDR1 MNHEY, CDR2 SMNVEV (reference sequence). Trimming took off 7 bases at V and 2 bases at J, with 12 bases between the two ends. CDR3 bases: TGTGCCAGCAAGGGAGTGGCCACCTATAATTCACCCCTCCACTTT. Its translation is CASKGVATYNSPLHF.

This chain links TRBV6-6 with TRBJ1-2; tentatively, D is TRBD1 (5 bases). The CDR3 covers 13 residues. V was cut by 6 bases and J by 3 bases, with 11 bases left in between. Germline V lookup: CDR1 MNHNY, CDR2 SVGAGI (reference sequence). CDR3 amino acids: CASSPDSYYGYTF. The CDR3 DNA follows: TGTGCCAGCAGCCCCGACAGCTACTATGGCTACACCTTC.

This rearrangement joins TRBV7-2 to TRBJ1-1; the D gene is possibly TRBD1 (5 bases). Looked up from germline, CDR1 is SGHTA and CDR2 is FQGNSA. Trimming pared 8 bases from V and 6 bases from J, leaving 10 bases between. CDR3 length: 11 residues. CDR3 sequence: CASGGGAEAFF. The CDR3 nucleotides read TGTGCCAGCGGGGGAGGGGCTGAAGCTTTCTTT.

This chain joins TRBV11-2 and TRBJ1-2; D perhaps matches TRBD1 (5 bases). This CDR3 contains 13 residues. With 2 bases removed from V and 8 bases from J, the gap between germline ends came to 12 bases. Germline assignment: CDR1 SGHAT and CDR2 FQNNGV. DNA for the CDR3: TGTGCCAGCAGCTTAAAAGGGGCGGGGGGCTACACCTTC. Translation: CASSLKGAGGYTF.

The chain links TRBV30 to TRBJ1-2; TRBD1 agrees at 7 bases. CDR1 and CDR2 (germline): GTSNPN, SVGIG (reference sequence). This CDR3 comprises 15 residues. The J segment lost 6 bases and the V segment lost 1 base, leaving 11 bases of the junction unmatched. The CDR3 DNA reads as TGTGCCTGGAGTGAGGGGGTACAGGGGAACCATGGCTACACCTTC. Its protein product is CAWSEGVQGNHGYTF. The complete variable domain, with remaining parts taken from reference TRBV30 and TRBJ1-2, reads SQTIHQWPATLVQPVGSPLSLECTVEGTSNPNLYWYRQAAGRGLQLLFYSVGIGQISSEVPQNLSASRPQDRQFILSSKKLLLSDSGFYLCAWSEGVQGNHGYTFGSGTRLTVV.

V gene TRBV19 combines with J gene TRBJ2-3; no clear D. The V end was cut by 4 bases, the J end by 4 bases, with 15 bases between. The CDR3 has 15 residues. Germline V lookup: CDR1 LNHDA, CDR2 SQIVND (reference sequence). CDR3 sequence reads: CASSTLPPPADTQYF. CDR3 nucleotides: TGTGCCAGTAGTACCCTCCCCCCTCCCGCAGATACGCAGTATTTT.

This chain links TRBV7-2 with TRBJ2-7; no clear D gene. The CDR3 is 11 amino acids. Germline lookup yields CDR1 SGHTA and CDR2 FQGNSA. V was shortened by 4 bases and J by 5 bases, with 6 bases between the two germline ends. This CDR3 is CASSSFDEQYF. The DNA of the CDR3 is TGTGCCAGCAGCTCGTTCGACGAGCAGTACTTC.

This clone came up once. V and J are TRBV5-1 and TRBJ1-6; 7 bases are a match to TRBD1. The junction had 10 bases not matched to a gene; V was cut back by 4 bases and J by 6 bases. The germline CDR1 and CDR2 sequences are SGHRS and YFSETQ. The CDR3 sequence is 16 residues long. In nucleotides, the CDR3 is TGCGCCAGCAGCCCAGGACAGGCTACATCTAATTCACCCCTCCACTTT. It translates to CASSPGQATSNSPLHF.

The chain's CDR3 is CASSPIRGMVNNEQFF. DNA of the CDR3: TGTGCCAGCAGCCCCATCCGGGGTATGGTAAACAATGAGCAGTTCTTC. The chain is built from TRBV7-2 and TRBJ2-1; D perhaps matches TRBD2 (5 bases). Germline CDR1 is SGHTA and CDR2 is FQGNSA. The CDR3 totals 16 residues. V was cut by 5 bases and J by 5 bases, with 19 bases left in between.

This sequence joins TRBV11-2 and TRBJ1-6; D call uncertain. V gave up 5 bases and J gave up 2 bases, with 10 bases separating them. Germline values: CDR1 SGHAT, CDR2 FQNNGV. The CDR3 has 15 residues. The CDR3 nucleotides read TGTGCCAGCAGCCCCCTCTCCCCCTATAATTCACCCCTCCACTTT. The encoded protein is CASSPLSPYNSPLHF.

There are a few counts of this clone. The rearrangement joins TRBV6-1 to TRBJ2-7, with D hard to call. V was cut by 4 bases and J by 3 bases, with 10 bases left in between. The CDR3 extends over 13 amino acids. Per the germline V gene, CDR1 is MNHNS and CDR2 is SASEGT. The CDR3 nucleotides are TGTGCCAGCAGTGTATCACAGTTCTACGAGCAGTACTTC. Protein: CASSVSQFYEQYF.

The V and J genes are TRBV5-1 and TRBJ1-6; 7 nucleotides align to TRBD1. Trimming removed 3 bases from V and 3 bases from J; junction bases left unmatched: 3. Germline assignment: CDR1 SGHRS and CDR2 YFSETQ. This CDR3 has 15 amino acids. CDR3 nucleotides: TGCGCCAGCAGCTCCGGGACAGACTATAATTCACCCCTCCACTTT. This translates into CASSSGTDYNSPLHF.

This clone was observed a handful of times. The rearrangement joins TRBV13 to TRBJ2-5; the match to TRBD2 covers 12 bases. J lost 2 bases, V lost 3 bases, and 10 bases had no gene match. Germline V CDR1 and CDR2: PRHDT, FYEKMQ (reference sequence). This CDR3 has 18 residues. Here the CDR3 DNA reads TGTGCCAGCAGCTTTCGACTAGCGGGGGTTGGGGGACAAGAGACCCAGTACTTC. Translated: CASSFRLAGVGGQETQYF.

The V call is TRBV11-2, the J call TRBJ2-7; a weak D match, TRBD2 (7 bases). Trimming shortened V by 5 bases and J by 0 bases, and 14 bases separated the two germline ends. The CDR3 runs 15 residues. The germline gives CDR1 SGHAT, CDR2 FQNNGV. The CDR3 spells CASSLGGGGSYEQYF. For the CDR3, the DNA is TGTGCCAGCAGCCTGGGAGGGGGTGGCTCCTACGAGCAGTACTTC. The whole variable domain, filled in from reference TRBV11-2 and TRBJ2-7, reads EAGVAQSPRYKIIEKRQSVAFWCNPISGHATLYWYQQILGQGPKLLIQFQNNGVVDDSQLPKDRFSAERLKGVDSTLKIQPAKLEDSAVYLCASSLGGGGSYEQYFGPGTRLTVT.

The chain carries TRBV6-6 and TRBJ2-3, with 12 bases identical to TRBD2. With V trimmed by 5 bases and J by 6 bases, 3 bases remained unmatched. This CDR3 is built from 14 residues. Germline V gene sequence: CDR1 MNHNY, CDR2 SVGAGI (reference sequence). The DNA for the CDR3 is TGTGCCAGCAGTGGACTAGCGGGGCTTGATACGCAGTATTTT. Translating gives CASSGLAGLDTQYF.

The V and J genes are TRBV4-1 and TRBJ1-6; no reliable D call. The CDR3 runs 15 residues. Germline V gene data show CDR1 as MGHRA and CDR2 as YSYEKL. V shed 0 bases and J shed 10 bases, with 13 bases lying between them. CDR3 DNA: TGCGCCAGCAGCCAAGAGTTAGTGCTAGGCTCACCCCTCCACTTT. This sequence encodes CASSQELVLGSPLHF.